The 26 T cell receptor beta chains listed next were all sequenced from one sample in a study of metastatic and nonmetastatic thyroid tumors. Every patient underwent thyroid surgery untreated. TCRdb reprocessed the PCR reads via MiXCR. The sample holds roughly 14,000 clones; around 23% are singletons and the top ten take about 8.3%. Specimen: tumor tissue. The origin of the receptors is a female donor with papillary thyroid cancer or a benign thyroid nodule (not recorded which). Some clones in this sample may be carry-over from other donors' samples.

This clone was found many times. The CDR3 DNA is TGTGCCAGCAGTCCACGACAGTTCCAAGAGACCCAGTACTTC. This codes for CASSPRQFQETQYF. V usage is TRBV12-3 or TRBV12-4 and J usage is TRBJ2-5, with TRBD1 as a possible D gene (5 bases). The CDR3 has 14 amino acids. Trimming stripped 5 bases from V and 1 base from J, with 11 bases between.

This chain connects TRBV6-1 to TRBJ2-1, with D possibly being TRBD1 (6 bases). Per the germline V gene, CDR1 is MNHNS and CDR2 is SASEGT. V was trimmed by 6 bases and J by 0 bases, leaving 9 bases between them. This CDR3 is built from 14 residues. CDR3 nucleotide sequence: TGTGCCAGCAGCACAGGGAGCTCCTACAATGAGCAGTTCTTC. Amino acids: CASSTGSSYNEQFF.

The gene calls are TRBV5-1 and TRBJ1-1; D perhaps matches TRBD1 (6 bases). CDR1 and CDR2 (germline): SGHRS, YFSETQ. The V gene lost 3 bases and the J gene lost 4 bases, with 13 bases spanning the gap. The CDR3 has 14 residues. For the CDR3, the DNA is TGCGCCAGCAGCTGGGGCGGGGGCGCCACTGAAGCTTTCTTT. Amino acids: CASSWGGGATEAFF.

The chain employs TRBV6-1 and TRBJ1-1, with D tentatively TRBD1 (5 bases). CDR3 size: 13 residues. CDR1 and CDR2 from the germline V gene are MNHNS and SASEGT. The CDR3 here is CDNEGQMNTEAFF. CDR3 coding DNA: TGTGACAACGAGGGGCAGATGAACACTGAAGCTTTCTTT.

This clone was counted many times. The chain carries TRBV10-3 and TRBJ2-7; 7 bases fit TRBD2. V shed 4 bases and J 7 bases; nucleotides not matched to a gene: 16. CDR3 size: 16 residues. CDR1 and CDR2 (germline): ENHRY, SYGVKD. CDR3 coding DNA: TGTGCCATCAGTGCCCCGGGGCGGGAGCAACCGGGGGAGCAGTACTTC. The encoded protein is CAISAPGREQPGEQYF.

For this clone: This CDR3 is missing its conserved last phenylalanine or tryptophan, likely due to a read error. The chain couples TRBV5-1 to TRBJ1-1; D is unresolved. Germline V gene lookup returns CDR1 SGHRS and CDR2 YFSETQ. V lost 0 bases and J 0 bases, leaving 9 bases between the germline ends. The CDR3 length is 15 residues. CDR3 amino acids: CASSLESFMNTEAFL. CDR3 in DNA: TGCGCCAGCAGCTTGGAGTCCTTCATGAACACTGAAGCTTTCCTT.

The chain is built from TRBV4-1 and TRBJ2-7; 7 nucleotides align to TRBD2. The CDR3 has 16 amino acids. The ends lost 0 bases at V and 6 bases at J; junction bases unmatched: 11. The germline gives CDR1 MGHRA, CDR2 YSYEKL. Here the CDR3 DNA reads TGCGCCAGCAGCCAAGATGGGGAGGGAGGTCGTTTCGAGCAGTACTTC. Translation gives CASSQDGEGGRFEQYF.

This clone has ten or more counts. This chain uses TRBV30 with TRBJ1-1; tentatively, D is TRBD1 (5 bases). This CDR3 region has 15 residues. Germline-derived CDR1 and CDR2 are GTSNPN and SVGIG (reference sequence). V lost 4 bases, J lost 1 base, and 16 bases lay in between. CDR3: CAWKQSGTGNTEAFF. Written as DNA, the CDR3 is TGTGCCTGGAAACAGTCGGGGACGGGGAACACTGAAGCTTTCTTT.

This clone was found many times. This chain joins TRBV27 and TRBJ2-3; D call uncertain. This CDR3 has 16 residues. Germline CDR1 reads MNHEY; CDR2 reads SMNVEV (reference sequence). V shed 6 bases and J shed 1 base, with 17 bases lying between them. CDR3 sequence (DNA): TGTGCCAGCAGCCCCCGCAGCCGCCGTGGCACAGATACGCAGTATTTT. Protein sequence: CASSPRSRRGTDTQYF.

The chain has TRBV6-1 and TRBJ2-7, with 9 bases fitting TRBD1. Germline values: CDR1 MNHNS, CDR2 SASEGT. This CDR3 has 13 amino acids. Losses at the gene ends were 6 bases for V and 6 bases for J; bases not matched to a gene: 6. The CDR3: CASRIQGAVEQYF. CDR3 in DNA: TGTGCCAGCAGAATACAGGGGGCAGTCGAGCAGTACTTC.

There are many counts of this clone. This chain connects TRBV11-1 to TRBJ2-3, with 12 bases aligning to TRBD2. The V segment lost 5 bases and the J segment 5 bases; nucleotides outside the gene matches: 11. The CDR3 has 17 amino acids. The germline V gene encodes CDR1 SGHAT and CDR2 FQDESV (reference sequence). The chain's CDR3 is CASSGGRLAGAVDTQYF. For the CDR3, the DNA is TGTGCCAGCAGCGGAGGGAGACTAGCGGGAGCTGTAGATACGCAGTATTTT. The variable domain in full, with the rest retrieved from reference TRBV11-1 and TRBJ2-3, is EAEVAQSPRYKITEKSQAVAFWCDPISGHATLYWYRQILGQGPELLVQFQDESVVDDSQLPKDRFSAERLKGVDSTLKIQPAELGDSAMYLCASSGGRLAGAVDTQYFGPGTRLTVL.

The sample holds many counts of this clone. The chain has TRBV5-1 and TRBJ2-7, with D perhaps matching TRBD1 (5 bases). The CDR3 is 13 amino acids. The germline gives CDR1 SGHRS, CDR2 YFSETQ. The V gene lost 2 bases and the J gene lost 6 bases, with 12 bases spanning the gap. This chain's CDR3 is CASSFQGEGEQYF. In DNA, the CDR3 is TGCGCCAGCAGCTTCCAGGGTGAAGGCGAGCAGTACTTC.

This chain connects TRBV6-1 to TRBJ2-1; 14 bases agree with TRBD2. The V gene end was trimmed by 4 bases and the J gene end by 10 bases; junction bases not matched to a gene: 9. Looked up from germline, CDR1 is MNHNS and CDR2 is SASEGT. This CDR3 has 16 residues. The CDR3 bases are TGTGCCAGCAGTGGGGGGACTAGCGGGAGTCTGAAGGAGCAGTTCTTC. It is translated as CASSGGTSGSLKEQFF.

The rearrangement uses TRBV30 and TRBJ1-2; D is perhaps TRBD1 (5 bases). V shed 0 bases and J shed 8 bases, with 10 bases lying between them. CDR1 and CDR2 (germline): GTSNPN, SVGIG (reference sequence). The CDR3 contains 12 residues. CDR3 region: CAWSVGARGYTF. The CDR3 nucleotides are TGTGCCTGGAGTGTAGGGGCGAGGGGCTACACCTTC.

By sample share, this clone is medium-sized. The rearrangement joins TRBV3-1 to TRBJ1-1; a weak D match, TRBD1 (5 bases). This CDR3 comprises 16 residues. Germline V gene sequence: CDR1 LGHDT, CDR2 YNNKEL (reference sequence). Trimming removed 4 bases at V and 3 bases at J, with 18 bases between. The CDR3 DNA is TGTGCCAGCAGCCGGAGCCGGGCCACCAGGGACACTGAAGCTTTCTTT. Translating it yields CASSRSRATRDTEAFF.

This clone was recorded many times. V usage is TRBV5-1 and J usage is TRBJ2-1, with 9 bases identical to TRBD2. Germline values: CDR1 SGHRS, CDR2 YFSETQ. This CDR3 region has 15 residues. V dropped 2 bases and J dropped 5; count of bases not matched to a gene: 5. CDR3 protein: CASSFIAGVNNEQFF. The CDR3 DNA reads as TGCGCCAGCAGCTTTATAGCGGGAGTAAACAATGAGCAGTTCTTC. Using reference TRBV5-1 and TRBJ2-1 for the parts outside the CDR3, the full variable domain is KAGVTQTPRYLIKTRGQQVTLSCSPISGHRSVSWYQQTPGQGLQFLFEYFSETQRNKGNFPGRFSGRQFSNSRSEMNVSTLELGDSALYLCASSFIAGVNNEQFFGPGTRLTVL.

By sample fraction, this clone is medium-sized. This rearrangement joins TRBV2 to TRBJ2-7; D could derive from TRBD1 or TRBD2 (5 bases each). Between the trimmed V and J ends, which lost 6 bases and 11 bases, there was a span of 17 bases. This CDR3 region has 12 residues. Germline-derived CDR1 and CDR2 are SNHLY and FYNNEI. CDR3 coding DNA: TGTGCCAGCAGCGCCGGGACGCCAACGGAGTACTTC. Its translation is CASSAGTPTEYF.

This clone is medium-sized by share. The chain recombines TRBV6-1 with TRBJ2-7; 7 nucleotides line up with TRBD1. Germline CDR1 and CDR2: MNHNS and SASEGT. Trimming at V came to 5 bases and at J to 6 bases, leaving 10 bases not matched to a gene. The CDR3 runs to 14 residues. CDR3 residues: CASSTGATAFEQYF. CDR3 DNA sequence: TGTGCCAGCAGTACAGGGGCGACCGCTTTCGAGCAGTACTTC.

The rearrangement links TRBV3-1 to TRBJ2-7; 8 nucleotides align to TRBD2. This CDR3 spans 19 amino acids. Germline V gives CDR1 LGHDT, CDR2 YNNKEL (reference sequence). V gave up 0 bases and J gave up 3 bases; unmatched junction bases: 16. CDR3 DNA: TGTGCCAGCAGCCAAGATCACCTGGGTTCTAGCGGGCCATACTACGAGCAGTACTTC. Its translation: CASSQDHLGSSGPYYEQYF.

This clone is labeled as medium-sized. The chain has TRBV6-2 or TRBV6-3 and TRBJ1-5; possible D gene TRBD1, 6 bases. The CDR3 spans 15 residues. V was pared by 2 bases and J by 2 bases, with 10 bases between. Germline CDR1 and CDR2: MNHEY and SVGEGT. CDR3 region: CASSYGGAGNQPQHF. The CDR3 DNA follows: TGTGCCAGCAGTTACGGGGGCGCCGGCAATCAGCCCCAGCATTTT.

This clone occurred a few times. The chain joins TRBV6-1 to TRBJ2-2, with 8 bases lining up with TRBD1. Germline V lookup: CDR1 MNHNS, CDR2 SASEGT. The CDR3 is 15 amino acids. Trimming cost V 6 bases and J 2 bases; bases outside gene matches: 5. The DNA for the CDR3 is TGTGCCAGCAGACAGGACAGGGTCAACACCGGGGAGCTGTTTTTT. It translates to CASRQDRVNTGELFF.

This clone was counted at least ten times. As DNA, the CDR3 is TGTGCCAGCAGCAGGGTGAGGGATTCACCCCTCCACTTT. Amino acid sequence: CASSRVRDSPLHF. The V call is TRBV7-3, the J call TRBJ1-6; D is uncertain. V dropped 5 bases and J dropped 8 bases, with 10 bases sitting between them. The germline V gene encodes CDR1 SGHTA and CDR2 FQGTGA. CDR3 length: 13 amino acids.

This clone was seen many times. The chain couples TRBV11-2 to TRBJ2-7; D is undetermined. The CDR3 has 13 amino acids. Germline CDR1 reads SGHAT; CDR2 reads FQNNGV. V was cut by 4 bases and J by 7 bases, with 14 bases left in between. The CDR3 nucleotides read TGTGCCAGCAGCTCCAACAGCCCCTCGGAGCAGTACTTC. This gives the protein CASSSNSPSEQYF.

As for this clone: Its ends do not fully match the called genes, so a read error is possible. The CDR3, as DNA: TGTGCCAGCATTGAGCGGGAGGAGGCCGGGGAGCTGTTTTTC. This encodes CASIEREEAGELFF. The gene calls are TRBV6-4 and TRBJ2-2, with TRBD2 matching over 9 bases. This CDR3 region has 14 residues. Germline CDR1 MRHNA, CDR2 SNTAGT.

This clone was seen many times. This chain connects TRBV29-1 to TRBJ2-1; no definite D call. The CDR3 extends over 12 amino acids. The V gene lost 6 bases and the J gene lost 7 bases, with 13 bases spanning the gap. CDR1 and CDR2 from the germline V gene are SQVTM and ANQGSEA. CDR3 DNA: TGCAGCGTGGAGTCTGATACGAATGAGCAGTTCTTC. As protein: CSVESDTNEQFF.

By share, this clone counts as large. The chain joins TRBV27 to TRBJ1-5; TRBD1 is a possible D gene (6 bases). Trimming removed 6 bases at V and 6 bases at J, with 21 bases between. The CDR3 consists of 16 residues. The germline V gene encodes CDR1 MNHEY and CDR2 SMNVEV (reference sequence). CDR3 bases: TGTGCCAGCAGACCTTCCGGGACACGGACCCTTCAGCCCCAGCATTTT. Translation gives CASRPSGTRTLQPQHF.